This entry lists 15 T cell receptor beta chains sequenced from one sample in a study of molecular identifiers for immune sequencing clone quantification. Each CDR3 protein is one row after TCRdb ran MiXCR on the PCR reads. The sample lists some 590,000 distinct CDR3 sequences, around 25% occurring once. Material for sequencing was naive CD8+ T cells from blood, with Jurkat cell RNA spiked in. Subset of the sample: FACS-sorted CD8+CD4-CCR7+CD45RA+ naive T cells. The receptors derive from a human donor in good health. Some libraries in this study had Jurkat cell RNA spiked in.

This clonotype came up many times. This chain connects TRBV20-1 to TRBJ1-1; perhaps TRBD1 as D (6 bases). Germline V gene data show CDR1 as DFQATT and CDR2 as SNEGSKA (reference sequence). V gave up 3 bases and J gave up 0 bases, with 14 bases separating them. The CDR3 covers 15 residues. CDR3 DNA: TGCAGTGCTAGTGCACAGGGAGAGATGAACACTGAAGCTTTCTTT. Translated, it gives CSASAQGEMNTEAFF.

CDR3 sequence: CASSADPGKSTDTQYF. In nucleotides, the CDR3 is TGCGCCAGCAGTGCTGACCCCGGTAAAAGCACAGATACGCAGTATTTT. The chain joins TRBV10-1 to TRBJ2-3; no clear D. Trimming took 4 bases from V and 0 from J, leaving 14 bases between them. CDR1 is WNHNN, CDR2 SYGVQD, per germline (reference sequence). This CDR3 region has 16 residues.

This clonotype was counted a few times. The chain employs TRBV5-5 and TRBJ1-1; D gene ambiguous. V lost 3 bases and J 0 bases, leaving 15 bases between the germline ends. This CDR3 is built from 16 residues. Germline CDR1 is SGHKS and CDR2 is YYEKEE (reference sequence). CDR3 DNA: TGTGCCAGCAGCTCTATCCCTCACGATGTGAACACTGAAGCTTTCTTT. Translation: CASSSIPHDVNTEAFF.

This clonotype showed up many times. V is TRBV7-2 and J is TRBJ2-3, with a tentative D call TRBD2 (5 bases). V gave up 2 bases and J gave up 4 bases, with 13 bases separating them. CDR1 SGHTA and CDR2 FQGNSA come from the germline V gene. This CDR3 contains 15 residues. The CDR3 region is CASSLTSGAPDTQYF. As DNA, the CDR3 is TGTGCCAGCAGCTTAACAAGCGGAGCCCCAGATACGCAGTATTTT.

For this clonotype: Since no conserved phenylalanine or tryptophan closes the CDR3, a read error is the likely cause. J is TRBJ1-1 and V is TRBV7-9; D uncertain. Germline-derived CDR1 and CDR2 are SEHNR and FQNEAQ (reference sequence). Trimming took 5 bases from V and 4 from J, leaving 11 bases between them. There are 13 residues in the CDR3. CDR3 nucleotides: TGTGCCAGCAGCGCGATTGAGGTCACTGAAGCTTTCATT. Amino acid sequence: CASSAIEVTEAFI.

The CDR3 reads CASSSPLRGLGEKLFF. CDR3 DNA: TGTGCCAGCAGTTCTCCACTCAGGGGGCTGGGGGAAAAACTGTTTTTT. The chain employs TRBV27 and TRBJ1-4, with 8 positions matching TRBD1. Per the germline V gene, CDR1 is MNHEY and CDR2 is SMNVEV (reference sequence). After removal of 4 bases from V and 8 bases from J, the junction contained 12 bases not matched to a gene. The CDR3 runs to 16 residues. The full variable domain, its missing parts supplied by reference TRBV27 and TRBJ1-4, is EAQVTQNPRYLITVTGKKLTVTCSQNMNHEYMSWYRQDPGLGLRQIYYSMNVEVTDKGDVPEGYKVSRKEKRNFPLILESPSPNQTSLYFCASSSPLRGLGEKLFFGSGTQLSVL.

On this clonotype itself: Because it lacks the conserved phenylalanine or tryptophan at the end, this CDR3 is likely a read error. The rearrangement links TRBV27 to TRBJ2-1; the match to TRBD1 covers 10 bases. This CDR3 comprises 15 residues. V shed 4 bases, J shed 4 bases, and the junction held 4 bases outside the gene matches. Germline loops: CDR1 MNHEY, CDR2 SMNVEV (reference sequence). Written as DNA, the CDR3 is TGTGCCAGCAGTTACGACAGGGGGCCTTACAATGAGCAGTTCCTC. It encodes CASSYDRGPYNEQFL.

J is TRBJ1-2 and V is TRBV12-3 or TRBV12-4; D ambiguous. V lost 5 bases, J lost 2 bases, and 15 bases lay in between. This CDR3 has 15 residues. The CDR3 sequence: CASSPDLNGNYGYTF. The CDR3 nucleotides are TGTGCCAGCAGTCCCGACCTCAATGGCAACTATGGCTACACCTTC.

The sample holds many counts of this clonotype. The genes are TRBV4-3 and TRBJ2-5; no reliable D call. The CDR3 consists of 14 residues. The germline V and J ends were trimmed by 0 bases and 5 bases, with 10 bases remaining between them. From germline, CDR1 is LGHNA and CDR2 YSLEER. The CDR3 DNA reads TGCGCCAGCAGCCAAGATCGGTCCTTCGAGACCCAGTACTTC. Its translation is CASSQDRSFETQYF.

The chain recombines TRBV9 with TRBJ1-1; D might be TRBD1 (5 bases). The CDR3 runs 14 residues. The germline V gene encodes CDR1 SGDLS and CDR2 YYNGEE. V was pared by 3 bases and J by 1 base, with 10 bases between. The CDR3 DNA sequence: TGTGCCAGCAGCGCCGTACAGGCGAACACTGAAGCTTTCTTT. Translated: CASSAVQANTEAFF.

This clonotype was recorded many times. The J gene is TRBJ2-7, the V gene TRBV30; a possible D gene is TRBD1 (6 bases). Germline values: CDR1 GTSNPN, CDR2 SVGIG (reference sequence). V gave up 4 bases and J gave up 7 bases, with 14 bases separating them. CDR3 length: 12 amino acids. The CDR3 region is CAWIQGPREQYF. The DNA for the CDR3 is TGTGCCTGGATACAGGGCCCCCGGGAGCAGTACTTC.

This clonotype was counted between two and nine times. CDR3 amino acids: CASSQDVQGGETQYF. As DNA, the CDR3 is TGCGCCAGCAGCCAAGATGTCCAGGGAGGGGAGACCCAGTACTTC. The V gene is TRBV4-3, the J gene TRBJ2-5; 7 bases agree with TRBD2. CDR1 and CDR2 (germline): LGHNA, YSLEER. The CDR3 loop spans 15 amino acids. Trimming cost V 0 bases and J 5 bases; bases outside gene matches: 6.

This clonotype has a handful of counts. The V gene is TRBV7-9, the J gene TRBJ2-3; TRBD2 aligns across 8 bases. J lost 5 bases, V lost 6 bases, and 16 bases had no gene match. The length of the CDR3 is 17 residues. Germline values: CDR1 SEHNR, CDR2 FQNEAQ (reference sequence). The CDR3 DNA sequence: TGTGCCAGCAGAGCCACTTTCGCGGCGGGAGGTTTAGATACGCAGTATTTT. Protein product: CASRATFAAGGLDTQYF.

This clonotype was observed at least ten times. The chain couples TRBV6-1 to TRBJ2-3, with 7 nucleotides matching TRBD2. Unmatched junction bases numbered 11, after V lost 8 bases and J lost 0 bases. CDR3 length: 16 residues. Germline CDR1 reads MNHNS; CDR2 reads SASEGT. This CDR3 reads CASGSWPSGSTDTQYF. The CDR3 bases are TGTGCCAGCGGTTCTTGGCCTAGCGGAAGCACAGATACGCAGTATTTT.

This clonotype was detected only a few times. The genes are TRBV5-5 and TRBJ2-7, with D perhaps matching TRBD2 (8 bases). The germline V and J ends were trimmed by 3 bases and 1 base, with 14 bases remaining between them. The CDR3 totals 15 residues. Germline V gives CDR1 SGHKS, CDR2 YYEKEE (reference sequence). DNA for the CDR3: TGTGCCAGCAGCTCGGGGGGGACAGCATCCTACGAGCAGTACTTC. This encodes CASSSGGTASYEQYF.